This section outlines one T cell receptor (beta chain) sequence together with its context. The data derive from a study of shared clonotypes between healthy human individuals. Trimming removed 3 bases at V and 0 bases at J, with 12 bases between. The CDR3 has 16 residues. Germline CDR1 and CDR2: KGHSH and LQKENI. Produced via immunoSEQ multiplex PCR; TCRdb's table is partial and in-frame only. This table has more than 2,000,000 clones, 85% to 95% appearing once. The origin of this receptor is a man between 18 and 35 years old in good health. Some clones in this sample may be carry-over from other donors' samples. Sequencing used naive CD4+ T cells from PBMCs. Documented subset: CD45RA+ positively selected. The chain combines TRBV18 with TRBJ2-1; D gene unclear. The CDR3 protein is CASSPGWRSSYNEQFF. CDR3 DNA: TGTGCCAGCTCACCGGGTTGGAGAAGCTCCTACAATGAGCAGTTCTTC.